This paragraph covers one T cell receptor (beta chain) sequence. This entry is derived from a study of blood T cell repertoires in COVID-19. Study-level information: The analysed material was cDNA or gDNA that came from T cells, B-cell-depleted T cells, or PBMCs.

Methods used by the authors: The assay estimated nucleated cells by amplifying reference gene primers. Assay used: immunoSEQ multiplex PCR; TCRdb lists only in-frame clones, some missing. From that table come the V and J calls and clone size; the DNA was used to work out D and trimming. The sample has 150,000 or so clones; around 80% are singletons. The CDR3 runs 15 residues. With 5 bases clipped from V and 7 bases from J, the junction kept 9 bases outside the gene matches. In germline, CDR1 is LNHDA, CDR2 SQIVND (reference sequence). The chain uses TRBV19 and TRBJ1-4; 8 nucleotides match TRBD1. Specimen: peripheral blood. This clonotype was obtained from a human donor with acute or convalescent COVID-19. The donor label of this sample is uncertain. CDR3 residues: CASSYNRGVGEKLFF. The CDR3 bases are TGTGCCAGTAGTTACAACAGGGGGGTCGGTGAAAAACTGTTTTTT.